This TCR beta chain was obtained from a study of Ad26.COV2.S vaccination and SARS-CoV-2 variants. Trimming stripped 11 bases from V and 3 bases from J, with 14 bases between. The CDR3 runs 12 residues. Germline CDR1 MNHEY, CDR2 SVGAGI. The protocol was immunoSEQ multiplex PCR, while the TCRdb copy is restricted to in-frame clones and leaves out a portion. This table holds 300,000 to 400,000 clones, around four fifths found once. Treatment meaning: over 15 received Ad26.COV2.S at low or high dose, single or two shots; 5 received placebo; per-sample allocation not given. After the first vaccine or placebo injection, samples were drawn on day 63.

The chain has TRBV6-5 and TRBJ2-7, with D tentatively TRBD1 (5 bases). The TCR comes from a person aged 18-65 years who received the Ad26.COV2.S COVID-19 vaccine or a placebo. The specimen was peripheral blood, collected in a trial of Ad26.COV2.S vaccine versus placebo. CDR3 sequence: CAPRRQFYEQYF. Here the CDR3 DNA reads TGTGCCCCCAGACGACAGTTCTACGAGCAGTACTTC.